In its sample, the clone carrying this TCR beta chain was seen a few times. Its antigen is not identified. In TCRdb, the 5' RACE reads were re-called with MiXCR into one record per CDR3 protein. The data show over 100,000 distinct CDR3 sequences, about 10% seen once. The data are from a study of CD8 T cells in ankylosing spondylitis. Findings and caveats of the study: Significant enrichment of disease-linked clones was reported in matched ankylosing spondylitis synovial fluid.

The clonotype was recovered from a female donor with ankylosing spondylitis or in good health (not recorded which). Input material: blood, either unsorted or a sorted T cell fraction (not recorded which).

CDR3 DNA: TGTGCCAGCAGTTTAGGGACAGGGTCCTATGGCTACACCTTC. Its protein is CASSLGTGSYGYTF. J is TRBJ1-2 and V is TRBV12-3 or TRBV12-4; 8 bases align to TRBD1. V gave up 1 base and J gave up 4 bases; unmatched junction bases: 2. The CDR3 is made up of 14 amino acids.